This T cell receptor (beta chain) was sequenced for a study of blood T cell repertoires in COVID-19. Turning to the study itself: Donors in the United States, Italy and Spain gave samples during acute or convalescent COVID-19. PBMCs, B-cell-depleted T cells, or T cells were the source of the cDNA or gDNA that made up the material.

Authors' data handling: From reference gene primer amplification, estimates of nucleated cell counts were derived. The repertoire was sequenced with immunoSEQ multiplex PCR; TCRdb's copy has only in-frame clones and lacks some. V and J calls and clone size are those listed in that table; D and trimming were worked out from the DNA. The table records about 310,000 clones, 75% to 90% of them present only once. Membership in each cohort depended on participant-reported clinical history. This CDR3 spans 11 amino acids. V was pared by 4 bases and J by 4 bases, with 5 bases between. CDR1 and CDR2 from the germline V gene are GTSNPN and SVGIG (reference sequence).

The sequence came from a woman in her thirties or forties who had recovered from COVID-19. Sequencing input: PBMCs or T cells enriched from blood (not recorded which). The chain joins TRBV30 to TRBJ2-1; D gene uncertain. CDR3 in DNA: TGTGCCTGGACCCGGTACAATGAGCAGTTCTTC. The encoded protein is CAWTRYNEQFF.